The clone carrying this TCR beta chain was seen once. Method: immunoSEQ multiplex PCR; TCRdb's copy keeps in-frame clones and lacks some. In the table there are more than 35,000 clones, roughly 82% of which are singletons. The sample comes from a study of PD-L1 blockade in urothelial cancer. The CDR3 spans 17 residues. V lost 3 bases and J lost 4; bases outside the gene matches: 10. In germline, CDR1 is SGHDN, CDR2 FVKESK. The specimen was PBMCs, collected around atezolizumab (anti-PD-L1) treatment. The genes are TRBV14 and TRBJ2-2; TRBD1 matches 8 bases. This TCR came from a man between 70 and 80 years old with urothelial cancer. As DNA, the CDR3 is TGTGCCAGCAGCCAGATGGGGACAGGACGGGTCACCGGGGAGCTGTTTTTT. Amino acids: CASSQMGTGRVTGELFF.